This TCR beta chain comes out of a study of beta chain features in type 1 diabetes. Study-wide background: Taken together, all samples contributed 107,917,701 examined sorted cells. The study's findings and limits: The study found fewer insertions and more deletions at VDJ junctions in type 1 diabetes patients. TCRB CDR3 length was moderately but significantly reduced in all four CD4+ subsets of Type 1 diabetes patients.

V shed 1 base and J 6 bases; nucleotides not matched to a gene: 3. Germline lookup yields CDR1 SGHAT and CDR2 FQDESV (reference sequence). This CDR3 spans 15 amino acids. CD4+ naive, central memory, regulatory and stem cell-like memory subsets were isolated by sorting on CD45RO/CCR7/CD25/CD127/CD95/CD27. Expressed TCRB transcripts were sequenced after all isolated RNA was converted to cDNA. Method: immunoSEQ multiplex PCR; TCRdb's copy keeps in-frame clones and lacks some. The table records under 400,000 clones, around an eighth of them present only once. For this clone: Its antigen is unidentified.

The sequenced sample consisted of naive CD4+ T cells from blood. The chain recombines TRBV11-1 with TRBJ2-1, with TRBD2 identical over 10 bases. The TCR comes from a man between 18 and 29 years old in good health. CDR3 region: CASSLGLAGVNEQFF. CDR3 coding DNA: TGTGCCAGCAGCTTAGGGCTAGCGGGAGTCAATGAGCAGTTCTTC.